This record looks at one TCR beta chain sequence and its context. The data belong to a study of blood T cell repertoires in COVID-19. Study overall: Samples representing acute and convalescent COVID-19 were sourced from the United States, Italy and Spain. PBMCs, B-cell-depleted T cells, or T cells were the source of the cDNA or gDNA that made up the material.

As handled by the study authors: From reference gene primer amplification, estimates of nucleated cell counts were derived. Profiling relied on immunoSEQ multiplex PCR, and the TCRdb table lists in-frame clones only, not all of them. From that table come the V and J calls and clone size; the DNA was used to work out D and trimming. The repertoire includes around 59,000 clones, around 81% of them detected once, and 28% sits in the top ten. Germline trimming cut 4 bases from V and 6 bases from J; bases unmatched to any gene: 9. Germline V CDR1 and CDR2: LNHNV, YYDKDF (reference sequence). The length of the CDR3 is 15 residues.

This sequence originates from a woman older than 75 with active or convalescent COVID-19. The J gene is TRBJ2-3, the V gene TRBV15; TRBD2 matches 8 bases. Specimen: peripheral blood. CDR3 DNA sequence: TGTGCCACCAGCAAGGTCGGGGGGGCCTCGGATACGCAGTATTTT. Encoded protein: CATSKVGGASDTQYF.